The clone carrying this TCR beta chain was detected only a few times. Assay: immunoSEQ multiplex PCR; the TCRdb copy retains only in-frame clones and omits some. Altogether just over 90,000 clones are present, roughly 88% being singletons, with the ten largest covering about 1.5%. The source of the sample is a study of blood T cell repertoires in COVID-19. V lost 7 bases and J lost 0, with 10 bases in between. The germline CDR1 and CDR2 sequences are MDHEN and SYDVKM. The CDR3 has 15 amino acids. The chain recombines TRBV28 with TRBJ1-6; D is undetermined. Sequenced material: peripheral blood. The sequence was obtained from a human donor with active COVID-19. The donor label of this sample is uncertain. The CDR3 here is CASTAGRSYNSPLHF. The CDR3, as DNA: TGTGCCAGCACCGCGGGTCGCTCCTATAATTCACCCCTCCACTTT.